The T cell receptor beta chain under discussion was sequenced for a study of cytomegalovirus exposure and HLA in healthy donors. Trimming took off 5 bases at V and 4 bases at J, with 9 bases between the two ends. The CDR3 runs 12 residues. Germline CDR1 and CDR2: SGHVS and FNYEAQ. PCR amplification relied on 60 Vbeta primers (plus 13 Jbeta primers). TCRdb's table, derived via immunoSEQ multiplex PCR, lists solely in-frame clones and lacks some. The data contain roughly 190,000 clones, around four fifths of them singletons. Sequencing was performed on PBMCs. This TCR was sampled from a woman between 45 and 65 years old in good health and CMV-seropositive. The chain carries TRBV7-6 and TRBJ2-7; a possible D gene is TRBD1 (6 bases). The CDR3 is CASSLRGYEQYF. CDR3 sequence (DNA): TGTGCCAGCAGCCTTAGGGGGTACGAGCAGTACTTC.